The rows below give T cell receptor beta chains drawn from one sample of a study of OX40 agonist ivuxolimab in advanced cancers. Generated by immunoSEQ multiplex PCR, the TCRdb table keeps only in-frame clones and is missing some. The sample holds roughly 18,000 clones, 80% to 90% seen once. Sequencing was performed on CD4+ or CD8+ T cells sorted from blood, taken in a trial of the OX40 agonist ivuxolimab. The receptors shown here come from an adult with an advanced solid tumor such as melanoma, head and neck, liver or kidney cancer. Each CDR3 is given with its conserved first and last residue. A D gene is named only where the DNA matches it firmly. Clone size is shown for a subset of rows, as once, few, many or a class of expanded clone.

j_call,d_call,clone_size,v_call,cdr3_nt,cdr3_aa
TRBJ2-7,TRBD2,once,TRBV10-3,TGTGCCATCAGTCGTAGCGGGAGCGGGCAGTACTTC,CAISRSGSGQYF
TRBJ2-1,NA,few,TRBV19,TGTGCCAGTACCGTAGGAAATGAGCAGTTCTTC,CASTVGNEQFF
TRBJ2-3,NA,NA,TRBV10-2,TGCGCCAGCAGCCTCGACTTATCTAGCACAGATACGCAGTATTTT,CASSLDLSSTDTQYF
TRBJ2-7,NA,NA,TRBV7-6,TGTGCCAGCAGTCCCGGGGGGCCATACGAGCAGTACTTC,CASSPGGPYEQYF
TRBJ1-1,NA,NA,TRBV28,TGTGCCAGCAGTTTGGGCGGGAGGGGCACTGAAGCTTTCTTT,CASSLGGRGTEAFF
TRBJ2-1,NA,NA,TRBV7-9,TGTGCCAGCAGCGCCGGGGTCAGCTCCTACAATGAGCAGTTCTTC,CASSAGVSSYNEQFF
TRBJ2-1,TRBD2,NA,TRBV19,TGTGCCAGTACCTCTAGCGGGGGAGGAAATGAGCAGTTCTTC,CASTSSGGGNEQFF
TRBJ1-2,NA,NA,TRBV15,TGTGCCACCAGCAGAGATCGGGGGTCTTTCTATGGCTACACCTTC,CATSRDRGSFYGYTF
TRBJ1-2,NA,NA,TRBV20-1,TGCAGTACTCCCCGGGACGGAGGCTACACCTTC,CSTPRDGGYTF
TRBJ2-7,NA,few,TRBV6-1,TGTGCCAGCAGAGACATTCCCTACGAGCAGTACTTC,CASRDIPYEQYF
TRBJ2-2,TRBD2,NA,TRBV6-5,TGTGCCAGCAGTATGCTAGCGGGGAACACCGGGGAGCTGTTTTTT,CASSMLAGNTGELFF
TRBJ2-1,NA,few,TRBV10-3,TGTGCCATTGGCATTAGCTCCTACAATGAGCAGTTCTTC,CAIGISSYNEQFF
TRBJ2-3,NA,once,TRBV2,TGTGCCAGCATCACGGATCCCGGGCGGGGACGCACAGATACGCAGTATTTT,CASITDPGRGRTDTQYF
TRBJ1-6,NA,NA,TRBV5-8,TGTGCCAGCAGCTTGACGGATCCGCTAGACGCTTCACCCCTCCACTTT,CASSLTDPLDASPLHF
TRBJ2-7,TRBD2,NA,TRBV27,TGTGCCAGCAGCCCCGGACTAGCGGTTTCCTACGAGCAGTACTTC,CASSPGLAVSYEQYF
TRBJ2-7,NA,NA,TRBV25-1,TGTGCCAGCAGCTGGACTCCTTACGAGCAGTACTTC,CASSWTPYEQYF
TRBJ2-1,NA,NA,TRBV6-1,TGTGCCGGGGCCCAGGGCGCATATGCTGGTGAGCAGTTCTTC,CAGAQGAYAGEQFF
TRBJ1-1,NA,NA,TRBV6-5,TGTGCCAGCAGTTACGGTCCAGGCGCTGAAGCTTTCTTT,CASSYGPGAEAFF
TRBJ2-7,NA,NA,TRBV6-1,TGTGCCAGCAGTGACTGGCCGGGAGTTCATGAGCAGTACTTC,CASSDWPGVHEQYF
TRBJ1-1,TRBD1,NA,TRBV7-3,TGTGCCAGCAGCCCTGGACAGGGGGCGCATTGGAACACTGAAGCTTTCTTT,CASSPGQGAHWNTEAFF
TRBJ2-1,NA,NA,TRBV28,TGTGCCAGCAGTTTGGAGGGCAATGAGCAGTTCTTC,CASSLEGNEQFF
TRBJ1-4,TRBD1,NA,TRBV7-9,TGTGCCAGCAGCCTGGGACAGGGGCATGAAAAACTGTTTTTT,CASSLGQGHEKLFF
TRBJ1-1,NA,once,TRBV11-2,TGTGCCAGCAGCTTTGGGGGCACTGAAGCTTTCTTT,CASSFGGTEAFF
TRBJ1-1,TRBD1,NA,TRBV5-1,TGCGCCAGCAGCTTGACAGGGGAGGTGGCTGAAGCTTTCTTT,CASSLTGEVAEAFF
TRBJ2-7,TRBD1,NA,TRBV2,TGTGCCAGCTTACGGACAGGCCCCGCAGGGTACGAGCAGTACTTC,CASLRTGPAGYEQYF
TRBJ2-3,TRBD1,NA,TRBV27,TGTGCCAGCAGTCTCACGACAGGGGGGACAGATACGCAGTATTTT,CASSLTTGGTDTQYF
TRBJ2-7,NA,NA,TRBV21-1,TGTGCCAGCAGCAAAGAGGACCCCAGGAGGGAGCAGTACTTC,CASSKEDPRREQYF
TRBJ2-1,NA,NA,TRBV21-1,TGTGCCAGCAGTAAAAGGCGTGCCGGACAGTTCTTC,CASSKRRAGQFF
TRBJ2-7,NA,NA,TRBV11-2,TGTGCCAGCAGCTTAGGTACCTACGAGCAGTACTTC,CASSLGTYEQYF
TRBJ2-1,TRBD2,NA,TRBV9,TGTGCCAGCAGCGTAGAAGGGACTAGCGGGTTTGAGCAGTTCTTC,CASSVEGTSGFEQFF
TRBJ2-7,NA,medium-sized,TRBV19,TGTGCCAGTAGTATATCCACCTCAAGCTCCTACGAGCAGTACTTC,CASSISTSSSYEQYF
TRBJ2-1,NA,NA,TRBV29-1,TGCAGCGTTGACCAGGGTGGTACCTACAATGAGCAGTTCTTC,CSVDQGGTYNEQFF
TRBJ2-7,NA,NA,TRBV14,TGTGCCAGCAGCCCCGACATACTCTACGAGCAGTACTTC,CASSPDILYEQYF
TRBJ2-2,NA,NA,TRBV29-1,TGCAGCGTTCTACGGACGAACACCGGGGAGCTGTTTTTT,CSVLRTNTGELFF
TRBJ1-2,NA,few,TRBV11-2,TGTGCCAGCAGTCCCGGTACCCACTATGGCTACACCTTC,CASSPGTHYGYTF
TRBJ2-7,NA,NA,TRBV19,TGTGCCAGTAGTATGTCCACTCTCTACGAGCAGTACTTC,CASSMSTLYEQYF
TRBJ1-2,NA,NA,TRBV16,TGTGCCAGCAGCCCTCTCAGGACTAACTATGGCTACACCTTC,CASSPLRTNYGYTF
TRBJ1-1,NA,NA,TRBV28,TGTGCCAGCAGTTTAACTGGGAACACTGAAGCTTTCTTT,CASSLTGNTEAFF
TRBJ2-7,NA,NA,TRBV4-2,TGTGCCAGCAGCCCCCCACTGTCCTACGAGCAGTACTTC,CASSPPLSYEQYF
TRBJ1-2,NA,NA,TRBV10-3,TGTGCCATCAGTGAGTCAATGGGGGGGAATGGCTACACCTTC,CAISESMGGNGYTF
TRBJ2-7,NA,NA,TRBV5-4,TGTGCCAGCAGCTTGGGGGGGCAGTATAACGAGCAGTACTTC,CASSLGGQYNEQYF
TRBJ2-1,NA,NA,TRBV27,TGTGCCAGCAGTTTGATGGGTCCGTACAATGAGCAGTTCTTC,CASSLMGPYNEQFF
TRBJ1-1,NA,NA,TRBV27,TGTGCCAGCTCCCGTGGTCAGGGGAGAGAAGCTTTCTTT,CASSRGQGREAFF
TRBJ1-4,NA,NA,TRBV30,TGTGCCTGGAGTGTGATCGAGGGGCTGTTTTTT,CAWSVIEGLFF
TRBJ2-3,NA,NA,TRBV9,TGTGCCAGCAGCCCCAGGGGTGGCACAGATACGCAGTATTTT,CASSPRGGTDTQYF
TRBJ1-3,TRBD1,NA,TRBV2,TGTGCCAGCAGGGAGGGGACAGGGGCTGGAAACACCATATATTTT,CASREGTGAGNTIYF
TRBJ2-7,NA,NA,TRBV29-1,TGCAGCGTTGCTGAGGGGGTCTACGAGCAGTACTTC,CSVAEGVYEQYF
TRBJ2-1,TRBD2,few,TRBV30,TGTGCCTGGAGTACTAGCGGGAGCAATGAGCAGTTCTTC,CAWSTSGSNEQFF
TRBJ2-7,TRBD1,NA,TRBV4-1,TGCGCCAGCAGCCAACCCTTTTTGGACAGGGGTACCTACGAGCAGTACTTC,CASSQPFLDRGTYEQYF
TRBJ2-5,NA,NA,TRBV28,TGTGCCAGCAGTCCCATACAAATTCAAGAGACCCAGTACTTC,CASSPIQIQETQYF